This T cell receptor beta chain comes out of a study of blood T cells in healthy people across ages. Combining a sample-barcoded 5' primer with a J-beta primer mix, a second PCR ran for about 7 to 12 cycles. Each CDR3 protein is one row after TCRdb ran MiXCR on the 5' RACE reads. The sample lists about 1.7 million distinct CDR3 sequences, over 25% seen once, with 7% to 9% in the top ten. The CDR3 covers 17 residues. Germline V lookup: CDR1 SGDLS, CDR2 YYNGEE. V was shortened by 0 bases and J by 2 bases, with 17 bases between the two germline ends. The sample was blood. This receptor was taken from a woman in her thirties in good health. The rearrangement links TRBV9 to TRBJ1-2; D may be TRBD1 (6 bases). The CDR3 sequence: CASSVGAGADSNYGYTF. The CDR3, as DNA: TGTGCCAGCAGCGTAGGGGCAGGGGCTGATAGCAACTATGGCTACACCTTC. The whole variable domain, remainder taken from reference TRBV9 and TRBJ1-2, is DSGVTQTPKHLITATGQRVTLRCSPRSGDLSVYWYQQSLDQGLQFLIQYYNGEERAKGNILERFSAQQFPDLHSELNLSSLELGDSALYFCASSVGAGADSNYGYTFGSGTRLTVV.